This T cell receptor beta chain was identified during a study of vaccination and CD4 T cells after COVID-19. V lost 5 bases, J lost 0 bases, and 10 bases lay in between. This CDR3 region has 15 residues. CDR1 and CDR2 from the germline V gene are MDHEN and SYDVKM. Study-level results: Rising from roughly 21 to 40, the median of SARS-CoV-2-reactive clonotypes did not change significantly. Nearly all convalescent vaccine-specific clones, 304 of 307, recognized only SARS-CoV-2 spike.

This clonotype has more than one count but fewer than ten. Antigen unknown. Documented treatment: approximately 9-day PBMC culture with coronavirus spike peptide pools or control peptides (ViraFEST assay). First, ViraFEST expanded antigen-specific T cells with peptide pools, and next it sequenced the TCRs. Scientists ran DNA taken from cultured CD4+ T cells through the Oncomine TCR Beta short-read assay for sequencing. Investigators obtained genomic DNA by extraction from cultured CD4+ T cells. From the PCR reads, TCRdb called clonotypes with MiXCR, one entry per CDR3 protein. The sample lists about 15,000 distinct CDR3 sequences, 54% occurring once.

The TCR comes from a human donor who had recovered from COVID-19. This sample comprised CD4+ T cells from blood, cultured in vitro, obtained before SARS-CoV-2 vaccination. The chain is built from TRBV28 and TRBJ2-2; D gene unclear. CDR3 in DNA: TGTGCCAGCAGTGCACAGCGCCCGAACACCGGGGAGCTGTTTTTT. Its protein is CASSAQRPNTGELFF.